Detailed here is one T cell receptor (beta chain). The antigen is unknown. These data originate in a study of T cells expressing NK-cell markers. Study background: HCMV serostatus: seven of eight sequenced donors positive, one negative.

Study findings and constraints: One observes that, in several donors, these clonotypes were also the leading ones within the CD3+CD56-NKG2C+ fraction. The study did not resolve the HCMV specificity of expanded NKG2C+ T cell clones. NKG2C+ dominant clonotypes from 5 or 6 donors made up about 1.0-7.5% of CD8+ T cells.

Using the 5' RACE reads, TCRdb records one entry per CDR3 protein without DNA. Recorded for this sample: 300,000 or so distinct CDR3 sequences. The CDR3 is 15 residues long. The V gene's germline CDR1 is SGHRS and CDR2 YFSETQ. The chain couples TRBV5-1 to TRBJ2-1; TCRdb picks TRBD2, but there is no DNA to check that call. The TCR originated in a woman between 18 and 70 years old in good health. Sequenced sample: blood T cells: a sorted CD56 or NKG2C T cell subset, CD4+ or CD8+ T cells, or bulk PBMC T cells (not recorded which). The CDR3 is CASSLEAGRNNEQFF.